Each of the 13 T cell receptor beta chains below was sequenced from the same sample in a study of regulatory T cells in long-lasting Graves disease. Time point noted: persistent/refractory GD, antithyroid drugs over 5 years with positive TRAb. Extracted RNA from PBMCs served as the source of the TCR library. Construction of the TCR beta libraries employed iRepertoire HTBI primers in conjunction with Arm-PCR of CDR3 regions. TCRdb analysed the multiplex PCR reads with MiXCR anew, one entry per CDR3 protein. The sample contains 700,000 or so distinct CDR3 sequences, 30% of which appear only once. Source: peripheral blood mononuclear cells (PBMCs), taken when the disease was refractory, from a patient treated with antithyroid drugs. These TCRs come from a female donor with Graves disease.

V gene TRBV5-6 combines with J gene TRBJ1-5, with D tentatively TRBD1 (5 bases). The ends were cut back, 2 bases at V and 2 bases at J, with 11 bases in the middle. In germline, CDR1 is SGHDT, CDR2 YYEEEE. CDR3 size: 15 residues. The CDR3 nucleotides read TGTGCCAGCAGCTTTTACGACAGCCGCAATCAGCCCCAGCATTTT. Amino acids: CASSFYDSRNQPQHF.

V is TRBV20-1 and J is TRBJ2-4; D call uncertain. Trimming took off 1 base at V and 0 bases at J, with 7 bases between the two ends. CDR3 size: 14 residues. Per germline, CDR1 DFQATT and CDR2 SNEGSKA (reference sequence). The CDR3 coding sequence is TGCAGTGCTAGAGGGGCTCTAGCCAAAAACATTCAGTACTTC. Translation: CSARGALAKNIQYF.

This clonotype has more than one count but fewer than ten. The chain recombines TRBV19 with TRBJ2-7; TRBD1 agrees at 8 bases. The germline V gene has CDR1 LNHDA and CDR2 SQIVND (reference sequence). The CDR3 covers 15 residues. The J segment lost 4 bases and the V segment lost 5 bases, leaving 10 bases of the junction unmatched. The CDR3 DNA is TGTGCCAGTAGTCCTCGGACAGGGACGGCGTACGAGCAGTACTTC. Translated, it gives CASSPRTGTAYEQYF.

V is TRBV9 and J is TRBJ2-3, with D unresolved. Deletions cut 4 bases from V and 0 bases from J, with 18 bases between. The CDR3 is 17 amino acids. Germline CDR1 is SGDLS and CDR2 is YYNGEE. Written as DNA, the CDR3 is TGTGCCAGCAGCCCCCGACTCGTCGGACCTAGCACAGATACGCAGTATTTT. Amino acids: CASSPRLVGPSTDTQYF.

About this clonotype itself: This clone may be a read error of a much larger clone one base away. The chain couples TRBV7-2 to TRBJ2-5, with 9 nucleotides matching TRBD1. This CDR3 has 16 amino acids. With 1 base clipped from V and 3 bases from J, the junction kept 6 bases outside the gene matches. The germline CDR1 and CDR2 sequences are SGHTA and FQGNSA. The CDR3 loop is CASSLGDRVGEETQYF. CDR3 DNA sequence: TGTGCCAGCAGCTTAGGGGACAGGGTCGGGGAAGAGACCCAGTACTTC.

This clonotype was observed at least ten times. This chain joins TRBV6-1 and TRBJ2-5, with TRBD2 matching 12 bases. Germline lookup yields CDR1 MNHNS and CDR2 SASEGT. The V and J ends lost 7 bases and 4 bases, in that order; junction bases with no gene match: 7. The CDR3 has 15 residues. In DNA, the CDR3 is TGTGCCAGCACCCCTAGCGGGAGGGCCAGAGAGACCCAGTACTTC. It codes for CASTPSGRARETQYF.

This chain joins TRBV25-1 and TRBJ1-2; 9 nucleotides align to TRBD1. The CDR3 length is 16 residues. Germline V gives CDR1 MGHDK, CDR2 SYGVNS. The V segment lost 7 bases and the J segment 0 bases; nucleotides outside the gene matches: 9. This CDR3 reads CASTPGQGRSNYGYTF. The CDR3 DNA reads TGTGCCAGCACTCCGGGACAGGGCCGTTCTAACTATGGCTACACCTTC.

The rearrangement joins TRBV3-1 to TRBJ1-1, with 10 nucleotides matching TRBD1. Per germline, CDR1 LGHDT and CDR2 YNNKEL (reference sequence). V lost 4 bases and J lost 10; bases outside the gene matches: 9. This CDR3 contains 14 residues. The CDR3 loop reads CASSRGTGDIGAFF. The CDR3 region has the DNA TGTGCCAGCAGCCGCGGGACAGGGGATATCGGAGCTTTCTTT.

This clonotype has only a few counts. The chain links TRBV6-4 to TRBJ2-3; possible D gene TRBD1, 6 bases. The CDR3 is 16 residues long. Per the germline V gene, CDR1 is MRHNA and CDR2 is SNTAGT. The V end was cut by 5 bases, the J end by 1 base, with 16 bases between. The CDR3 DNA reads TGTGCCAGCAGTTACACCTACAGGGTAGGCACAGATACGCAGTATTTT. Translating it yields CASSYTYRVGTDTQYF.

This clonotype was seen a handful of times. The chain is built from TRBV30 and TRBJ1-5; D perhaps matches TRBD1 (6 bases). Trimming pared 2 bases from V and 2 bases from J, leaving 13 bases between. The V gene's germline CDR1 is GTSNPN and CDR2 SVGIG (reference sequence). The CDR3 contains 15 residues. The CDR3 loop is CAWSKGGEGNQPQHF. The CDR3, as DNA: TGTGCCTGGAGTAAGGGGGGTGAGGGCAATCAGCCCCAGCATTTT.

A few counts support this clonotype. V and J are TRBV30 and TRBJ1-4; D uncertain. Germline values: CDR1 GTSNPN, CDR2 SVGIG (reference sequence). The ends were cut back, 3 bases at V and 1 base at J, with 9 bases in the middle. This CDR3 has 14 amino acids. The CDR3 coding sequence is TGTGCCTGGAGACACGGGTTAACTAATGAAAAACTGTTTTTT. As protein: CAWRHGLTNEKLFF.

This chain joins TRBV3-1 and TRBJ1-2, with a possible D match to TRBD1 (5 bases). The germline CDR1 and CDR2 sequences are LGHDT and YNNKEL (reference sequence). Trimming took 1 base from V and 4 from J, leaving 13 bases between them. The CDR3 is 15 residues long. CDR3 nucleotide sequence: TGTGCCAGCAGCCAAGGGGACGGGCTCAGCTATGGCTACACCTTC. Its translation is CASSQGDGLSYGYTF.

V is TRBV12-3 or TRBV12-4 and J is TRBJ1-2; no firm D call. V was trimmed by 2 bases and J by 2 bases, leaving 6 bases between them. The CDR3 is made up of 13 amino acids. CDR3 nucleotides: TGTGCCAGCAGTTTACTACAGAACTATGGCTACACCTTC. This sequence encodes CASSLLQNYGYTF.